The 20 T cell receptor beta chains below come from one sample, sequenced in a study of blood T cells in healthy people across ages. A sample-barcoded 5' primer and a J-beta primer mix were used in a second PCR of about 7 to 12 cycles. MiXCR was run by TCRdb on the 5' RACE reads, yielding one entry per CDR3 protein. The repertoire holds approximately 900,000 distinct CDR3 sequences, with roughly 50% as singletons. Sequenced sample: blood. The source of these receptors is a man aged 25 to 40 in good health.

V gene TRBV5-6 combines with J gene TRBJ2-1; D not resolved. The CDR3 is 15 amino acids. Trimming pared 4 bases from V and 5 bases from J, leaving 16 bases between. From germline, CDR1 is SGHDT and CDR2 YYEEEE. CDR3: CASSVGYSPHNEQFF. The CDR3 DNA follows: TGTGCCAGCAGCGTCGGATACTCCCCCCACAATGAGCAGTTCTTC.

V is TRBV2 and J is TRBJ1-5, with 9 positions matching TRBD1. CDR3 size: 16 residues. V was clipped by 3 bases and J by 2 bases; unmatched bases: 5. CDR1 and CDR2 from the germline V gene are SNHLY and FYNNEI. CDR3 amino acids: CASSDRTGGGNQPQHF. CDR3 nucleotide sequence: TGTGCCAGCAGTGACCGAACAGGGGGCGGCAATCAGCCCCAGCATTTT. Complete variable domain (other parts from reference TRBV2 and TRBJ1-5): EPEVTQTPSHQVTQMGQEVILRCVPISNHLYFYWYRQILGQKVEFLVSFYNNEISEKSEIFDDQFSVERPDGSNFTLKIRSTKLEDSAMYFCASSDRTGGGNQPQHFGDGTRLSIL.

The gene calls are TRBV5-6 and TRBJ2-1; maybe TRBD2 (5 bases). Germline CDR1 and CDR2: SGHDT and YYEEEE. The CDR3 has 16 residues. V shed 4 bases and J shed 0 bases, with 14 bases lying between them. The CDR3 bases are TGTGCCAGCAGCAGGGTAACCGGGGTCTCCTACAATGAGCAGTTCTTC. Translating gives CASSRVTGVSYNEQFF.

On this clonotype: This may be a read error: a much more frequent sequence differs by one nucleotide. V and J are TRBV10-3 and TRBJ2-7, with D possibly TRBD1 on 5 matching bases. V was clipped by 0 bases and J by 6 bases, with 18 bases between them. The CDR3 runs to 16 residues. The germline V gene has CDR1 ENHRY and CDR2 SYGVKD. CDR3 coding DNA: TGTGCCATCAGTGAGTCGTTCCGCGGCAGGGCCTGCGAGCAGTACTTC. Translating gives CAISESFRGRACEQYF.

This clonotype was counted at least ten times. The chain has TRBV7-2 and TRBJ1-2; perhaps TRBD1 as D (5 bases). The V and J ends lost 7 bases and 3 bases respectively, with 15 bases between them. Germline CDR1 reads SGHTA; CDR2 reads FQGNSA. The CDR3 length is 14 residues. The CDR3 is CASTLMEGYYGYTF. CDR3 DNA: TGTGCCAGCACCCTGATGGAGGGGTACTATGGCTACACCTTC.

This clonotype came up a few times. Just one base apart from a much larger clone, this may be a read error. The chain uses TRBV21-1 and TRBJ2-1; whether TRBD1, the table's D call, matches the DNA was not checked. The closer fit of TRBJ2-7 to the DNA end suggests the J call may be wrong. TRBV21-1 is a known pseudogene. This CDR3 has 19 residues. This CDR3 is CASSKSRDSLLHSYNEQYF. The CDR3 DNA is TGTGCCAGCAGCAAATCCCGGGACAGTTTATTACACTCCTACAATGAGCAGTACTTC.

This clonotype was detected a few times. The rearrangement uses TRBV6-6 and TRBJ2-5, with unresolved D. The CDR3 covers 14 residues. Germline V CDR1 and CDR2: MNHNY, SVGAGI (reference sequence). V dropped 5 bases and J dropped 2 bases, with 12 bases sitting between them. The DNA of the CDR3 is TGTGCCAGCAGTCATCCCCCGGCTCAAGAGACCCAGTACTTC. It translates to CASSHPPAQETQYF.

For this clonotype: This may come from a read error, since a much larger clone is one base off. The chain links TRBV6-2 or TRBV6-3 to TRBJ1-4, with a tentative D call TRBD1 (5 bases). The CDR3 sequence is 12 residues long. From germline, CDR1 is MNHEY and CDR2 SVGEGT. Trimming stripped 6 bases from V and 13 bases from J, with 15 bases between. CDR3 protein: CASSRTTGGLFF. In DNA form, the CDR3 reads TGTGCCAGCAGCAGGACCACCGGGGGACTGTTTTTT.

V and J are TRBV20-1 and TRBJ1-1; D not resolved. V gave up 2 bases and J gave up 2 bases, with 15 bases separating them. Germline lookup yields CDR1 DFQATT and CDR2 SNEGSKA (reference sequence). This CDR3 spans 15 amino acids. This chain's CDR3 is CSARRAEGFNTEAFF. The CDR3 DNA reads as TGCAGTGCTAGAAGAGCGGAAGGGTTTAACACTGAAGCTTTCTTT.

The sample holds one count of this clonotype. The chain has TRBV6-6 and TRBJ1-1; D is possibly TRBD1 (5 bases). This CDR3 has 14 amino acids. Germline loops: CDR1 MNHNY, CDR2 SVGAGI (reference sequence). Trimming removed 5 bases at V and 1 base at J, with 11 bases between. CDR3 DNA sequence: TGTGCCAGCAGTGCCTGGGGGGGGAACACTGAAGCTTTCTTT. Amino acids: CASSAWGGNTEAFF.

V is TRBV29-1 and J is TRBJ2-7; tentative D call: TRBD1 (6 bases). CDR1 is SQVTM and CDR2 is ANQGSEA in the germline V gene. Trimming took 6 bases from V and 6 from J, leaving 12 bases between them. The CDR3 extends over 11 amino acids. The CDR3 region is CSVYRVGEQYF. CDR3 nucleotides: TGCAGCGTCTACAGGGTCGGCGAGCAGTACTTC.

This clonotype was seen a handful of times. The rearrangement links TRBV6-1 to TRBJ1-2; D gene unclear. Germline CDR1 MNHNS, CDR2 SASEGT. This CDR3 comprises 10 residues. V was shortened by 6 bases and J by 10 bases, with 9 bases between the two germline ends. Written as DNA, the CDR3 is TGTGCCAGCAGGGACGGCTACTACACCTTC. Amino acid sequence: CASRDGYYTF.

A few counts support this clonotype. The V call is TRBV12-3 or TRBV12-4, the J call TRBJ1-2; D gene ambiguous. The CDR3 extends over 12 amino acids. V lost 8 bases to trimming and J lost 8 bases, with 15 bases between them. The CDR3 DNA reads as TGTGCCAGCTCCTTTCGACGGGGAGGCTACACCTTC. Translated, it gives CASSFRRGGYTF.

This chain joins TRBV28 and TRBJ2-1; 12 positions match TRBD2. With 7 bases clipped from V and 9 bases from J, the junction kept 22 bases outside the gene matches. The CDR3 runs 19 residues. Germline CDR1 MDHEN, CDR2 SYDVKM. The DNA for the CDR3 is TGTGCCAGCACCCGGAGGCTAGCGGGGGGGGCGCGGGAGAGTGGTGAGCAGTTCTTC. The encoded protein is CASTRRLAGGARESGEQFF.

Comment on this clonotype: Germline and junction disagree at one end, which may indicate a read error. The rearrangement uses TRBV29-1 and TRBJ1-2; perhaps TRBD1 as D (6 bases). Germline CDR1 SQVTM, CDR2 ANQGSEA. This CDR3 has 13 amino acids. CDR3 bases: TGCAGCGTTGAAGTAGGCAGGGGCTATGGCCACACCTTC. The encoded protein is CSVEVGRGYGHTF.

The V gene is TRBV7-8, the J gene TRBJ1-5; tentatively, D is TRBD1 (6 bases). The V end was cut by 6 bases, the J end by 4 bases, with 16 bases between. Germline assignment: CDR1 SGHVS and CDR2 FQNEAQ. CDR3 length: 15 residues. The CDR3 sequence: CASSPDRSRNQPQHF. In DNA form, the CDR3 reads TGTGCCAGCAGTCCCGACAGGTCCCGAAATCAGCCCCAGCATTTT.

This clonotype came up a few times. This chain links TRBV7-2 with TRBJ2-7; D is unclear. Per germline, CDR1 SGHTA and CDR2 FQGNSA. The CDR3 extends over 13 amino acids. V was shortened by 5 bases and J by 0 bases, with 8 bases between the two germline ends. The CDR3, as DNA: TGTGCCAGCAGCCGGTGGGTCTCCTACGAGCAGTACTTC. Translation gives CASSRWVSYEQYF. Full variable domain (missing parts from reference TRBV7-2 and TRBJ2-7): GAGVSQSPSNKVTEKGKDVELRCDPISGHTALYWYRQSLGQGLEFLIYFQGNSAPDKSGLPSDRFSAERTGGSVSTLTIQRTQQEDSAVYLCASSRWVSYEQYFGPGTRLTVT.

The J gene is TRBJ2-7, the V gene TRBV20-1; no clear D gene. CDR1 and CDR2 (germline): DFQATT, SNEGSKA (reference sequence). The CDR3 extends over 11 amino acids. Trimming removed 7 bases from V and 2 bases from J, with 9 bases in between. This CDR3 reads CSVPETYEQYF. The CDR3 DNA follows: TGCAGTGTTCCAGAGACCTACGAGCAGTACTTC.

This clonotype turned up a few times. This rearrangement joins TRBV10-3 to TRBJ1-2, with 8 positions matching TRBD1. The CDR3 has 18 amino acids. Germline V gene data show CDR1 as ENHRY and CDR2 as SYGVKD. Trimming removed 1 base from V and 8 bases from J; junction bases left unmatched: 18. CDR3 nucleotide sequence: TGTGCCATCAGTGAGTTGGCCAGGGGGCAATCTACACCTAGGGGCTACACCTTC. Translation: CAISELARGQSTPRGYTF.

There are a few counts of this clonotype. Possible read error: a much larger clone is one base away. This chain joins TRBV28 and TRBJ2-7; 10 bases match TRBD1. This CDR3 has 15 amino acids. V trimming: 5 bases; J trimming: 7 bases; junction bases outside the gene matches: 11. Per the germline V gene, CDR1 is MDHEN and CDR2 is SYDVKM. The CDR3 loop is CASSPPGQGRGEQYF. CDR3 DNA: TGTGCCAGCAGTCCTCCGGGACAGGGGCGTGGTGAGCAGTACTTC.